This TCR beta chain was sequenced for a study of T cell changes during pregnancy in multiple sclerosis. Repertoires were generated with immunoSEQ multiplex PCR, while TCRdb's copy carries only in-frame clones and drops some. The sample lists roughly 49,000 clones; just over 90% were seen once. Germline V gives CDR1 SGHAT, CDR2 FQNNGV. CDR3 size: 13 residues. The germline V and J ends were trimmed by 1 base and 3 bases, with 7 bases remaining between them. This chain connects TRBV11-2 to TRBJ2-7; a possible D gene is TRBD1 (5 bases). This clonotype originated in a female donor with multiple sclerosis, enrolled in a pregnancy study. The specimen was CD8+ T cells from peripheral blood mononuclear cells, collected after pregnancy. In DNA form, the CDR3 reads TGTGCCAGCAGCTTAGGGACACTCTACGAGCAGTACTTC. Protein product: CASSLGTLYEQYF. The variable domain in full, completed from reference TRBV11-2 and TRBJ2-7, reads EAGVAQSPRYKIIEKRQSVAFWCNPISGHATLYWYQQILGQGPKLLIQFQNNGVVDDSQLPKDRFSAERLKGVDSTLKIQPAKLEDSAVYLCASSLGTLYEQYFGPGTRLTVT.